These T cell receptor beta chains were read from a single sample in a study of early T cells in non-severe SARS-CoV-2 infection. TCRdb re-called the 5' RACE reads with MiXCR, one entry per CDR3 protein. The repertoire holds thousands of distinct CDR3 sequences, with around 4.8% as singletons. Sequencing was done on a sample of whole blood. The receptor set was obtained from an adult who was a healthcare worker with PCR-confirmed SARS-CoV-2 infection or an uninfected control (not recorded which). Each CDR3 is given with its conserved first and last residue. Each record gives: clone size, J gene, V gene, D gene, CDR3 protein, CDR3 DNA. D genes are given only for firm matches. Rows may omit the clone size; those that give it use once, few, many or a size class.

>many|TRBJ2-3|TRBV14|TRBD2
CASSQAAGRTDTQYF
TGTGCCAGCAGCCAAGCAGCGGGGCGCACAGATACGCAGTATTTT
>medium-sized|TRBJ1-1|TRBV27|NA
CASWLNTEAFF
TGTGCCAGCTGGTTGAACACTGAAGCTTTCTTT
>medium-sized|TRBJ2-3|TRBV20-1|NA
CSARRPDTQYF
TGCAGTGCTAGGAGGCCAGATACGCAGTATTTT
>medium-sized|TRBJ1-2|TRBV20-1|NA
CSARTERWGRDYGYTF
TGCAGTGCTAGAACAGAGCGCTGGGGAAGAGACTATGGCTACACCTTC
>medium-sized|TRBJ2-1|TRBV3-1|TRBD2
CASSQDRRGRADEQFF
TGTGCCAGCAGCCAAGATCGGCGCGGGAGGGCCGATGAGCAGTTCTTC
>many|TRBJ2-3|TRBV7-3|TRBD1
CASSPQGVRTDTQYF
TGTGCCAGCAGCCCTCAGGGGGTAAGGACAGATACGCAGTATTTT
>many|TRBJ2-1|TRBV30|NA
CAWGQGQYNEQFF
TGTGCCTGGGGGCAAGGGCAGTACAATGAGCAGTTCTTC
>medium-sized|TRBJ1-2|TRBV9|NA
CASSVDRHGYTF
TGTGCCAGCAGCGTTGACAGGCATGGCTACACCTTC
>medium-sized|TRBJ2-7|TRBV6-5|TRBD2
CASSPGGAGYEQYF
TGTGCCAGCAGTCCCGGGGGGGCGGGCTACGAGCAGTACTTC
>many|TRBJ2-5|TRBV7-9|TRBD1
CASSFDRGETQYF
TGTGCCAGCAGCTTCGACAGGGGGGAGACCCAGTACTTC
>medium-sized|TRBJ1-2|TRBV10-3|TRBD1
CASGQGPNIYGYTF
TGTGCCAGCGGACAGGGTCCCAACATTTATGGCTACACCTTC
>many|TRBJ2-7|TRBV11-2|TRBD1
CASSRSRDRLYREQYF
TGTGCCAGCAGTCGCTCCCGGGACAGACTGTATCGGGAGCAGTACTTC
>many|TRBJ2-1|TRBV7-9|NA
CASSFLGTENEQFF
TGTGCCAGCAGCTTTCTCGGGACCGAGAATGAGCAGTTCTTC
>NA|TRBJ1-1|TRBV28|TRBD1
CASSSGQGRTEAFF
TGTGCCAGCAGTTCGGGACAGGGGAGGACTGAAGCTTTCTTT
>medium-sized|TRBJ1-1|TRBV20-1|NA
CSARDRVYTEAFF
TGCAGTGCTAGAGATAGGGTTTACACTGAAGCTTTCTTT
>medium-sized|TRBJ2-1|TRBV18|TRBD1
CASSLYRGRQGYEQFF
TGTGCCAGCTCTCTCTACAGGGGGCGGCAAGGTTATGAGCAGTTCTTC
>medium-sized|TRBJ1-6|TRBV5-1|NA
CASSFAGINSPLHF
TGCGCCAGCAGCTTCGCAGGGATTAATTCACCCCTCCACTTT
>many|TRBJ2-7|TRBV28|NA
CARRPRQTRSYEQYF
TGTGCCAGGAGGCCAAGGCAAACACGCTCCTACGAGCAGTACTTC
>many|TRBJ1-6|TRBV10-3|NA
CAIRDTYNSPLHF
TGTGCCATCAGGGACACTTATAATTCACCCCTCCACTTT
>many|TRBJ2-5|TRBV27|NA
CASSLHWGETQYF
TGTGCCAGCAGTTTGCACTGGGGAGAGACCCAGTACTTC
>NA|TRBJ1-1|TRBV7-2|NA
CASSLERIGTEAFF
TGTGCCAGCAGCTTAGAACGCATCGGGACTGAAGCTTTCTTT
>many|TRBJ2-5|TRBV3-1|TRBD2
CASSQRASGRYQETQYF
TGTGCCAGCAGCCAACGGGCTAGCGGGAGGTACCAAGAGACCCAGTACTTC
>medium-sized|TRBJ1-5|TRBV2|TRBD1
CASGDRYSNQPQHF
TGTGCCAGCGGGGACAGGTATAGCAATCAGCCCCAGCATTTT
>few|TRBJ2-5|TRBV9|TRBD2
CASSRTGREMETQYF
TGTGCCAGCAGTCGAACCGGGCGGGAGATGGAGACCCAGTACTTC
>many|TRBJ2-1|TRBV7-6|NA
CASSYDVYNEQFF
TGTGCCAGCAGCTATGACGTTTACAATGAGCAGTTCTTC
>NA|TRBJ2-1|TRBV4-1|TRBD2
CASSLPGAGDYNEQFF
TGCGCCAGCAGCCTTCCAGGAGCGGGAGACTACAATGAGCAGTTCTTC
>medium-sized|TRBJ1-4|TRBV12-3/TRBV12-4|TRBD1
CASSLGTGILGDEKLFF
TGTGCCAGCAGTTTAGGGACAGGGATCCTAGGGGATGAAAAACTGTTTTTT
>medium-sized|TRBJ1-5|TRBV30|TRBD1
CAWDTGGSNQPQHF
TGTGCCTGGGATACAGGGGGCAGCAATCAGCCCCAGCATTTT
>many|TRBJ1-1|TRBV27|NA
CASRSQGSMNTEAFF
TGTGCCAGCAGATCTCAGGGCTCCATGAACACTGAAGCTTTCTTT
>medium-sized|TRBJ1-4|TRBV7-2|TRBD1
CASSIDRGSNEKLFF
TGTGCCAGCAGCATTGACAGGGGTTCTAATGAAAAACTGTTTTTT
>medium-sized|TRBJ2-6|TRBV27|NA
CASSWGQSVSGANVLTF
TGTGCCAGCAGTTGGGGGCAATCAGTCTCTGGGGCCAACGTCCTGACTTTC
>many|TRBJ1-2|TRBV18|NA
CASSTGRYGYTF
TGTGCCAGCTCAACAGGCCGCTATGGCTACACCTTC